The 18 T cell receptor beta chains reported below all come from one sample, sequenced in a study of T cell repertoires in cytomegalovirus infection. From the reads, TCRdb called clonotypes with MiXCR, one entry per CDR3 protein. The sample has 70,000 to 75,000 distinct CDR3 sequences, just under 4% seen once; the top ten hold under 25%. Sequencing was performed on PBMCs. Receptor source: a human donor in good health (CMV status not recorded). Some clones in this sample may be carry-over from other donors' samples.

This clonotype came up many times. The V call is TRBV7-2, the J call TRBJ2-3; 10 positions match TRBD1. There are 16 residues in the CDR3. From germline, CDR1 is SGHTA and CDR2 FQGNSA. V was pared by 4 bases and J by 3 bases, with 7 bases of the junction left unmatched. Here the CDR3 reads CASSSDRGLGTDTQYF. The CDR3 nucleotides read TGTGCCAGCAGCTCAGACAGGGGGCTGGGAACAGATACGCAGTATTTT.

This clonotype has ten or more counts. The chain has TRBV28 and TRBJ2-1; 7 bases align to TRBD1. Trimming removed 5 bases from V and 0 bases from J; junction bases left unmatched: 7. This CDR3 spans 16 amino acids. Germline V lookup: CDR1 MDHEN, CDR2 SYDVKM. CDR3 protein: CASSSPRDSSYNEQFF. In DNA, the CDR3 is TGTGCCAGCAGTAGTCCCCGGGACAGCTCCTACAATGAGCAGTTCTTC. Based on the CDR3 plus reference TRBV28 and TRBJ2-1, the full variable domain is DVKVTQSSRYLVKRTGEKVFLECVQDMDHENMFWYRQDPGLGLRLIYFSYDVKMKEKGDIPEGYSVSREKKERFSLILESASTNQTSMYLCASSSPRDSSYNEQFFGPGTRLTVL.

This clonotype was seen ten or more times. The V call is TRBV7-3, the J call TRBJ1-1; D is undetermined. Germline values: CDR1 SGHTA, CDR2 FQGTGA. Trimming cost V 5 bases and J 3 bases, with 13 bases left between them. The CDR3 is 14 amino acids. Written as DNA, the CDR3 is TGTGCCAGCAGCCGGACGATAAGGGACACTGAAGCTTTCTTT. Its protein is CASSRTIRDTEAFF. Variable domain in full (rest from reference TRBV7-3 and TRBJ1-1): GAGVSQTPSNKVTEKGKYVELRCDPISGHTALYWYRQSLGQGPEFLIYFQGTGAADDSGLPNDRFFAVRPEGSVSTLKIQRTERGDSAVYLCASSRTIRDTEAFFGQGTRLTVV.

This clonotype came up many times. CDR3 nucleotide sequence: TGTGCCAGCAGCACCGGACTAGCGGGAGTTTACGAGCAGTACTTC. It codes for CASSTGLAGVYEQYF. The chain links TRBV7-2 to TRBJ2-7; 13 nucleotides align to TRBD2. V trimming: 5 bases; J trimming: 4 bases; junction bases outside the gene matches: 5. Germline V gene sequence: CDR1 SGHTA, CDR2 FQGNSA. CDR3 length: 15 amino acids.

This clonotype appeared many times. This chain links TRBV7-2 with TRBJ2-5, with 9 bases that match TRBD2. Germline trimming cut 1 base from V and 4 bases from J; bases unmatched to any gene: 4. Germline-derived CDR1 and CDR2 are SGHTA and FQGNSA. The CDR3 is made up of 15 amino acids. Here the CDR3 DNA reads TGTGCCAGCAGCTTAGGGGGTAGCGGGGGAGAGACCCAGTACTTC. It is translated as CASSLGGSGGETQYF.

This clonotype was counted many times. This chain links TRBV7-2 with TRBJ2-2; D possibly corresponds to TRBD2 (5 bases). The V and J ends lost 3 bases and 1 base respectively, with 6 bases between them. Germline-derived CDR1 and CDR2 are SGHTA and FQGNSA. This CDR3 region has 14 residues. Here the CDR3 reads CASSLGVNTGELFF. CDR3 DNA: TGTGCCAGCAGCTTGGGAGTGAACACCGGGGAGCTGTTTTTT.

This clonotype came up many times. The V call is TRBV7-2, the J call TRBJ2-5; 11 bases map to TRBD2. The V gene end was trimmed by 2 bases and the J gene end by 5 bases; junction bases not matched to a gene: 10. This CDR3 is built from 17 residues. CDR1 and CDR2 from the germline V gene are SGHTA and FQGNSA. CDR3 DNA sequence: TGTGCCAGCAGCTTAAGACTAGCGGGGAATCCGAGGGAGACCCAGTACTTC. It yields the protein CASSLRLAGNPRETQYF.

At least ten counts were recorded for this clonotype. The chain uses TRBV7-3 and TRBJ2-1; 9 bases match TRBD2. Germline-derived CDR1 and CDR2 are SGHTA and FQGTGA. The CDR3 contains 15 residues. The junction had 4 bases not matched to a gene; V was cut back by 4 bases and J by 3 bases. The CDR3 DNA reads as TGTGCCAGCAGCTCGGGACTAGCCGGCTACAATGAGCAGTTCTTC. Protein product: CASSSGLAGYNEQFF.

This clonotype was picked up many times. The chain joins TRBV6-5 to TRBJ1-5; D is perhaps TRBD1 (6 bases). Germline CDR1 reads MNHEY; CDR2 reads SVGAGI. Trimming took 3 bases from V and 4 from J, leaving 10 bases between them. This CDR3 has 14 amino acids. CDR3 nucleotide sequence: TGTGCCAGCAGTTATACGCAGGGGAATCAGCCCCAGCATTTT. Protein: CASSYTQGNQPQHF.

This clonotype was picked up many times. The genes are TRBV7-2 and TRBJ2-7; D is possibly TRBD2 (5 bases). Germline CDR1 and CDR2: SGHTA and FQGNSA. The CDR3 sequence is 16 residues long. V was trimmed by 1 base and J by 3 bases, leaving 16 bases between them. The CDR3 DNA sequence: TGTGCCAGCAGCTTAGGATGGTCCCGAGGGCGCTACGAGCAGTACTTC. Amino acids: CASSLGWSRGRYEQYF.

This clonotype has at least ten counts. The V gene is TRBV7-2, the J gene TRBJ2-7, with TRBD1 matching over 7 bases. Germline CDR1 reads SGHTA; CDR2 reads FQGNSA. The CDR3 sequence is 15 residues long. J was trimmed by 3 bases and V by 4 bases; bases with no gene match: 9. The CDR3 nucleotides read TGTGCCAGCAGCTCAACATCGACAGGGCTCTACGAGCAGTACTTC. It encodes CASSSTSTGLYEQYF. Full variable domain (remainder filled in from reference TRBV7-2 and TRBJ2-7): GAGVSQSPSNKVTEKGKDVELRCDPISGHTALYWYRQSLGQGLEFLIYFQGNSAPDKSGLPSDRFSAERTGGSVSTLTIQRTQQEDSAVYLCASSSTSTGLYEQYFGPGTRLTVT.

This clonotype has a count of ten or more. V usage is TRBV7-6 and J usage is TRBJ2-5, with 8 nucleotides matching TRBD1. There are 13 residues in the CDR3. Germline V gene sequence: CDR1 SGHVS, CDR2 FNYEAQ. V was clipped by 5 bases and J by 14 bases; unmatched bases: 13. The CDR3 is CASSADTGGALYF. CDR3 bases: TGTGCCAGCAGCGCCGATACAGGGGGAGCGTTATACTTC. Full variable domain (missing parts from reference TRBV7-6 and TRBJ2-5): GAGVSQSPRYKVTKRGQDVALRCDPISGHVSLYWYRQALGQGPEFLTYFNYEAQQDKSGLPNDRFSAERPEGSISTLTIQRTEQRDSAMYRCASSADTGGALYFGPGTRLLVL.

At least ten counts were recorded for this clonotype. The chain links TRBV28 to TRBJ2-1; the D is unclear. CDR1 and CDR2 (germline): MDHEN, SYDVKM. The CDR3 sequence is 12 residues long. V lost 5 bases to trimming and J lost 5 bases, with 7 bases between them. The CDR3 DNA is TGTGCCAGCAGTCCGCAGCACAATGAGCAGTTCTTC. Translation gives CASSPQHNEQFF.

This clonotype has at least ten counts. The chain has TRBV7-6 and TRBJ1-2, with D maybe TRBD1 (5 bases). Germline V lookup: CDR1 SGHVS, CDR2 FNYEAQ. V lost 10 bases and J lost 7, with 37 bases in between. The CDR3 contains 19 residues. The CDR3 region is CATPPQLKFVGLGRGGYTF. CDR3 nucleotides: TGTGCCACCCCCCCACAGCTTAAATTCGTCGGGTTAGGAAGGGGTGGCTACACCTTC. Full variable domain (outside the CDR3, taken from reference TRBV7-6 and TRBJ1-2): GAGVSQSPRYKVTKRGQDVALRCDPISGHVSLYWYRQALGQGPEFLTYFNYEAQQDKSGLPNDRFSAERPEGSISTLTIQRTEQRDSAMYRCATPPQLKFVGLGRGGYTFGSGTRLTVV.

This clonotype was observed a single time. The chain carries TRBV7-9 and TRBJ2-6; tentatively, D is TRBD2 (6 bases). Germline loops: CDR1 SEHNR, CDR2 FQNEAQ (reference sequence). The CDR3 covers 17 residues. The ends were cut back, 5 bases at V and 0 bases at J, with 14 bases in the middle. The CDR3 loop is CASSPGVLYSGANVLTF. The CDR3 nucleotides read TGTGCCAGCAGCCCGGGGGTCCTCTACTCTGGGGCCAACGTCCTGACTTTC. Using reference TRBV7-9 and TRBJ2-6 for the parts outside the CDR3, the full variable domain is DTGVSQNPRHKITKRGQNVTFRCDPISEHNRLYWYRQTLGQGPEFLTYFQNEAQLEKSRLLSDRFSAERPKGSFSTLEIQRTEQGDSAMYLCASSPGVLYSGANVLTFGAGSRLTVL.

The table lists this clonotype with many counts. The chain combines TRBV4-2 with TRBJ2-3; D remains unclear. This CDR3 has 14 amino acids. Deletions cut 4 bases from V and 5 bases from J, with 13 bases between. Per germline, CDR1 LGHNA and CDR2 YNFKEQ. The CDR3 DNA sequence: TGTGCCAGCAGCCGCCTCAGCGCGCTAGATACGCAGTATTTT. Translating it yields CASSRLSALDTQYF.

This clonotype was seen many times. The gene calls are TRBV2 and TRBJ2-7, with TRBD2 matching over 12 bases. This CDR3 is built from 15 residues. The germline V gene encodes CDR1 SNHLY and CDR2 FYNNEI. J gave up 5 bases and V 7 bases, and 9 bases lay outside the gene matches. The CDR3 sequence is CASTATSGSPNEQYF. DNA of the CDR3: TGTGCCAGCACTGCGACTAGCGGGAGTCCCAACGAGCAGTACTTC.

Many counts were recorded for this clonotype. The chain joins TRBV15 to TRBJ2-3; no clear D. The germline V gene has CDR1 LNHNV and CDR2 YYDKDF (reference sequence). This CDR3 has 14 amino acids. V was trimmed by 1 base and J by 4 bases, leaving 9 bases between them. CDR3 in amino acids: CATSRGTAADTQYF. The CDR3 DNA reads as TGTGCCACCAGCAGAGGGACGGCCGCAGATACGCAGTATTTT.